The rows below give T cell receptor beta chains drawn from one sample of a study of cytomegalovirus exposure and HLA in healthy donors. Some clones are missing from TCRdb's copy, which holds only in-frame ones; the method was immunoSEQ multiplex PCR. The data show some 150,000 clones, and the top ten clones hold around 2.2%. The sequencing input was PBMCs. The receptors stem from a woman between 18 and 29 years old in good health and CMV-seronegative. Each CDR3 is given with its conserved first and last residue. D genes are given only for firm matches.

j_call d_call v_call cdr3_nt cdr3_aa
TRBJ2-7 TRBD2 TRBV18 TGTGCCAGCTCGGTTAGCGGGAGTTTCGACGAGCAGTACTTC CASSVSGSFDEQYF
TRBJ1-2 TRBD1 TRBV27 TGTGCCAGCAGTTTCGACAGGGGGGAAGGCTACACCTTC CASSFDRGEGYTF
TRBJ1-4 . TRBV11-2 TGTGCCAGCAGCCCCGGGGGGAATGAAAAACTGTTTTTT CASSPGGNEKLFF
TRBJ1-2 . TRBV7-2 TGTGCCAGCAGCTTCGCTACGACTAACTATGGCTACACCTTC CASSFATTNYGYTF
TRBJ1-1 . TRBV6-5 TGTGCCAGCAGCCGAGATTTTATGAACACTGAAGCTTTCTTT CASSRDFMNTEAFF
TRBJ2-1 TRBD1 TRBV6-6 TGTGCCAGCAGCGTACAGGGGAATGAGCAGTTCTTC CASSVQGNEQFF
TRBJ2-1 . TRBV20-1 TGCAGTGCTAGAGTTTTCGATGAGCAGTTCTTC CSARVFDEQFF
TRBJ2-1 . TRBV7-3 TGTGTCAGCAGCTTAGTAATCGGACAGAACTACAATGAGCAGTTCTTC CVSSLVIGQNYNEQFF
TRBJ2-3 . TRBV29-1 TGCAGCGTTGAAGACTTCTCCTTCACAGATACGCAGTATTTT CSVEDFSFTDTQYF
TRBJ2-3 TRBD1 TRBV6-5 TGTGCCAGCAGCCGAACAGGGGGCACAGATACGCAGTATTTT CASSRTGGTDTQYF
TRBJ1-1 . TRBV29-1 TGCAGCGTGGTGAGGACAGAGAACACTGAAGCTTTCTTT CSVVRTENTEAFF